Presented here are 2 T cell receptor beta chains from one specimen sequenced in a study of spatial heterogeneity in lung cancer. TCRdb fed the 5' RACE reads into MiXCR, producing one record per CDR3 protein. The table includes some 38,000 distinct CDR3 sequences, approximately 3% detected once. The time point denotes: sample taken at primary tumor resection. Sample: normal lung tissue next to the tumor, taken at surgery. These receptors all come from a male donor with early-stage non-small cell lung cancer.

There are a few counts of this clonotype. The chain recombines TRBV5-4 with TRBJ2-1; TRBD2 aligns across 7 bases. J was trimmed by 3 bases and V by 4 bases; bases with no gene match: 10. The germline V gene encodes CDR1 SGHNT and CDR2 YYREEE (reference sequence). The CDR3 contains 16 residues. CDR3 DNA: TGTGCCAGCAGCCCGGCTGGGGGAGGGGACTACAATGAGCAGTTCTTC. It encodes CASSPAGGGDYNEQFF.

This clonotype was observed many times. The chain joins TRBV7-9 to TRBJ2-5; D uncertain. Germline lookup yields CDR1 SEHNR and CDR2 FQNEAQ (reference sequence). V lost 1 base to trimming and J lost 4 bases, with 7 bases between them. CDR3 length: 13 amino acids. CDR3 coding DNA: TGTGCCAGCAGCTTAGGTAGCCCAGAGACCCAGTACTTC. As protein: CASSLGSPETQYF.